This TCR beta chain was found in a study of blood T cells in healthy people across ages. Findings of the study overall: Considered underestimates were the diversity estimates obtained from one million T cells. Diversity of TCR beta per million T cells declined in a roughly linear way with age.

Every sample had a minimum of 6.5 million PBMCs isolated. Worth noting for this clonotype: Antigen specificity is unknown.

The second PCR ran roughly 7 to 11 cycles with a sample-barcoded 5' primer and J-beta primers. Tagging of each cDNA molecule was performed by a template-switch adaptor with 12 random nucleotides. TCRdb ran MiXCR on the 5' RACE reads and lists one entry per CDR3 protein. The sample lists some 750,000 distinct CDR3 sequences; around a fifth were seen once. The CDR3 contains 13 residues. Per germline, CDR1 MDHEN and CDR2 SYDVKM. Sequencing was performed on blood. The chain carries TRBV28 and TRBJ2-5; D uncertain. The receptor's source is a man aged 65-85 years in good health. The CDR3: CASRFTNPETQYF. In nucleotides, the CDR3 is TGTGCATCACGGTTTACCAACCCGGAGACCCAGTACTTC. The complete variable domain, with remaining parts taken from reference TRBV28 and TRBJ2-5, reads DVKVTQSSRYLVKRTGEKVFLECVQDMDHENMFWYRQDPGLGLRLIYFSYDVKMKEKGDIPEGYSVSREKKERFSLILESASTNQTSMYLCASRFTNPETQYFGPGTRLLVL.